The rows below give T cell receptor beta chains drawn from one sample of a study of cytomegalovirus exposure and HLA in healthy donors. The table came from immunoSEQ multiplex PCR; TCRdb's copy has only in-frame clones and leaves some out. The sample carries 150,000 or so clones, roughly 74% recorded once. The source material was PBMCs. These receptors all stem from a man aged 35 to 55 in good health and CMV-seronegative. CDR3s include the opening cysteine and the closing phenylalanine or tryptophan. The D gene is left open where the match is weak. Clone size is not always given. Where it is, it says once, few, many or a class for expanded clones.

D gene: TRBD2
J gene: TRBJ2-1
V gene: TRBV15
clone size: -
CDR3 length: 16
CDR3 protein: CATSHLAGGHYNEQFF
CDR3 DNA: TGTGCCACCAGCCACCTAGCGGGGGGGCATTACAATGAGCAGTTCTTC

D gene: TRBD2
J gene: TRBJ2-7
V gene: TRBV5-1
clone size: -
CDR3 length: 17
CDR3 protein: CASSLMELAGTAYEQYF
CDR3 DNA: TGCGCCAGCAGCTTGATGGAACTAGCGGGTACAGCCTACGAGCAGTACTTC

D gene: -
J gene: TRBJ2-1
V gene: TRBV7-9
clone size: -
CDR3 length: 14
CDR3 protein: CASSFPRASNEQFF
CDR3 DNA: TGTGCCAGCAGCTTTCCCAGGGCCTCCAATGAGCAGTTCTTC

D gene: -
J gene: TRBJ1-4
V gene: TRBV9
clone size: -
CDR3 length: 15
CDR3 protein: CASSVAEGSNEKLFF
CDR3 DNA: TGTGCCAGCAGCGTAGCAGAGGGATCTAATGAAAAACTGTTTTTT

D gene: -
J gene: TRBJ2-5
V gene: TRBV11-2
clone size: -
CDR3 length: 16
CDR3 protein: CASSLDGRGPRETQYF
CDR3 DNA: TGTGCCAGCAGCTTAGATGGGCGGGGGCCGCGAGAGACCCAGTACTTC

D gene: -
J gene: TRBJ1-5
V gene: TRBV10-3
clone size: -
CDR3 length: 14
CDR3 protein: CAISDNTSNQPQHF
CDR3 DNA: TGTGCCATCAGTGACAACACTAGCAATCAGCCCCAGCATTTT

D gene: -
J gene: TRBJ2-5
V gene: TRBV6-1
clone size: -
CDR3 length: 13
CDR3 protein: CASSALGEETQYF
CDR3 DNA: TGTGCCAGCAGTGCTCTTGGAGAAGAGACCCAGTACTTC

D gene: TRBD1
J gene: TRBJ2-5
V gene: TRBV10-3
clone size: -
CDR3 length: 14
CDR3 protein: CAIRDTGEYETQYF
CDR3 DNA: TGTGCCATCAGAGATACAGGGGAATACGAGACCCAGTACTTC

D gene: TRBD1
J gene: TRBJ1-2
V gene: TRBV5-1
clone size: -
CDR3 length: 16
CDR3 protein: CASSWTEDRSNYGYTF
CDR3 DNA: TGCGCCAGCAGCTGGACGGAGGACAGGTCTAACTATGGCTACACCTTC

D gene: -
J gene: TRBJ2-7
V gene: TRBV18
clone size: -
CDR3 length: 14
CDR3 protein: CASSPPAGVYEQYF
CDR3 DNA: TGTGCCAGCTCACCACCGGCAGGGGTCTACGAGCAGTACTTC

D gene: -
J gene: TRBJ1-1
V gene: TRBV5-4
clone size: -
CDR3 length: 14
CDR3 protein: CASSLGVPGTEAFF
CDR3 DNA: TGTGCCAGCAGCTTGGGGGTCCCGGGGACTGAAGCTTTCTTT

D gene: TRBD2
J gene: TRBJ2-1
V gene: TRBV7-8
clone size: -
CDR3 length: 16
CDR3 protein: CASSLASGGASNEQFF
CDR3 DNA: TGTGCCAGCAGCTTGGCTAGCGGGGGGGCGTCCAATGAGCAGTTCTTC

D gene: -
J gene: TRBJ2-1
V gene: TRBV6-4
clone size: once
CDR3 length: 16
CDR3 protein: CASSPWTAFSYNEQFF
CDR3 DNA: TGTGCCAGCAGCCCCTGGACAGCTTTCTCCTACAATGAGCAGTTCTTC

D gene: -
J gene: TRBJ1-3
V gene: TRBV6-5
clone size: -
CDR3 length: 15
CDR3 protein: CASSYSPPGGNTIYF
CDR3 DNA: TGTGCCAGCAGTTACTCCCCCCCAGGAGGAAACACCATATATTTT

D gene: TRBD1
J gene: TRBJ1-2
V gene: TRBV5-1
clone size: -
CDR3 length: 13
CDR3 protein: CASSYGTGDGYTF
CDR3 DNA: TGCGCCAGCAGCTACGGGACAGGGGATGGCTACACCTTC

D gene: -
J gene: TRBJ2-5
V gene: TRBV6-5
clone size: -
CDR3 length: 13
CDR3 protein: CASRRAFQETQYF
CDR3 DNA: TGTGCCAGCAGGCGAGCGTTCCAAGAGACCCAGTACTTC

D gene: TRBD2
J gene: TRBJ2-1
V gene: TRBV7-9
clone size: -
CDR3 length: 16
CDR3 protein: CASSSRLAGYYNEQFF
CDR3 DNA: TGTGCCAGCAGCTCCAGACTAGCGGGTTACTACAATGAGCAGTTCTTC

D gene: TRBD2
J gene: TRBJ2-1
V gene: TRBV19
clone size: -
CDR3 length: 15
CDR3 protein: CASSMTSGGSNEQFF
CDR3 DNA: TGTGCCAGTAGTATGACTAGCGGGGGGTCCAATGAGCAGTTCTTC

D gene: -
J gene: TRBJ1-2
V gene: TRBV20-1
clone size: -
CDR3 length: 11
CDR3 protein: CSAPKETVGLF
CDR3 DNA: TGCAGTGCCCCAAAGGAGACTGTTGGTCTCTTC

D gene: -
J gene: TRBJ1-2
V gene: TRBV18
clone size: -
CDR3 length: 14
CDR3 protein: CASSPLAWNYGYTF
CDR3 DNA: TGTGCCAGCTCACCGCTGGCCTGGAACTATGGCTACACCTTC

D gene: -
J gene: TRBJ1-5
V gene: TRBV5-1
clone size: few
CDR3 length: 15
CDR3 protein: CASSLEGNGNQPQHF
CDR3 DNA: TGCGCCAGCAGCTTGGAGGGGAATGGCAATCAGCCCCAGCATTTT

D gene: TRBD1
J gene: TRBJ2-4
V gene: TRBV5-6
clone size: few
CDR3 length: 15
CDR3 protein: CASSFAGGERNIQYF
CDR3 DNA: TGTGCCAGCAGCTTTGCAGGGGGCGAGAGAAACATTCAGTACTTC

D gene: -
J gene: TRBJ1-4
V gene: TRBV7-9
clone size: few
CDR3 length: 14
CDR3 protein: CASSQTGGGEKLFF
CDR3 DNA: TGTGCCAGCAGCCAGACAGGCGGAGGTGAAAAACTGTTTTTT

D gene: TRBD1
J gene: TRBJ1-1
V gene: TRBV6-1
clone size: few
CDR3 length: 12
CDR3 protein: CASKGTATEAFF
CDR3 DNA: TGTGCCAGCAAAGGGACAGCCACTGAAGCTTTCTTT

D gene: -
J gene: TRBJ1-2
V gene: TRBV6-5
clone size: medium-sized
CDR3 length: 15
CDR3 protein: CASSYSADFNYGYTF
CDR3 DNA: TGTGCCAGCAGTTACTCGGCGGATTTCAACTATGGCTACACCTTC

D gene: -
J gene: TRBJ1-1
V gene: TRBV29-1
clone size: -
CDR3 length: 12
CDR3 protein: CSVERGLSEAFF
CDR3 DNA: TGCAGCGTTGAAAGGGGACTGTCGGAAGCTTTCTTT

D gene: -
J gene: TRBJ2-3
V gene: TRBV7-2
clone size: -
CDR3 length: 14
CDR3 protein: CASSLAWGADTQYF
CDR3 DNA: TGTGCCAGCAGCTTAGCATGGGGGGCAGATACGCAGTATTTT

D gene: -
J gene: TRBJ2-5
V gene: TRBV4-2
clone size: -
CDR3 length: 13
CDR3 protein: CASSREARETQYF
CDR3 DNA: TGTGCCAGCAGCCGGGAGGCCCGAGAGACCCAGTACTTC

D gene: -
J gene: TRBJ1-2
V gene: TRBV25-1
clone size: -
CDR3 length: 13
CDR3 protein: CASSESGSYGYTF
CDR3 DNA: TGTGCCAGCAGTGAGTCAGGGTCCTATGGCTACACCTTC

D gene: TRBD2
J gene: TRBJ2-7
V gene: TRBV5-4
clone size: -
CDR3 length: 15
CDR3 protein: CASSLWVAGSCEQYF
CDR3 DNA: TGTGCCAGCAGCTTGTGGGTAGCGGGATCCTGCGAGCAGTACTTC

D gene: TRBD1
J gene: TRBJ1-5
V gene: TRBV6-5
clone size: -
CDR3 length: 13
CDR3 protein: CASRRQGNQPQHF
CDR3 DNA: TGTGCCAGCAGAAGACAGGGGAACCAGCCCCAGCATTTT

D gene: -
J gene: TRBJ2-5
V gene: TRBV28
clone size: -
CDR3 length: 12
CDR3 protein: CASSLLRETQYF
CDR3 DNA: TGTGCCAGCAGTTTACTGAGAGAGACCCAGTACTTC

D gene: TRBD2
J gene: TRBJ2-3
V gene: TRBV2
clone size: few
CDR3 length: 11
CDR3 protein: CASESGGRGNF
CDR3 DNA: TGTGCCAGCGAGAGCGGGGGGCGCGGGAATTTT

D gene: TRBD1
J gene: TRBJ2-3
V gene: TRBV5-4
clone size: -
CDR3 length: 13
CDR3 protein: CASSLGTGAVQYF
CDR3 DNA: TGTGCCAGCAGCTTGGGTACAGGGGCGGTGCAGTATTTT

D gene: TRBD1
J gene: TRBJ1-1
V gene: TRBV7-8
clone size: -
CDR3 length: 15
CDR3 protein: CASSLTGGMNTEAFF
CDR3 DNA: TGTGCCAGCAGCTTGACAGGGGGGATGAACACTGAAGCTTTCTTT

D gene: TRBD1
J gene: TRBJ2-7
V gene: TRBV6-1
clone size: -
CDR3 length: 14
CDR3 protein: CASSSGTGGNEQYF
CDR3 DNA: TGTGCCAGCAGTTCCGGGACAGGGGGCAACGAGCAGTACTTC

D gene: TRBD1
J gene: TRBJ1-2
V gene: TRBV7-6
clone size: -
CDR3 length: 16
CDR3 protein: CASSLADRAPFYGYTF
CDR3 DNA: TGTGCCAGCAGCTTAGCCGACAGGGCCCCATTCTATGGCTACACCTTC